This T cell receptor (beta chain) was profiled in a study of beta chain features in type 1 diabetes. This CDR3 spans 17 amino acids. With V trimmed by 4 bases and J by 8 bases, 14 bases remained unmatched. The V gene's germline CDR1 is SEHNR and CDR2 FQNEAQ (reference sequence). At least ten counts were recorded for this clone. The identical CDR3 is also encoded by other nucleotide sequences in the sample. TCRB transcripts that were expressed got sequenced, as all of the isolated RNA had been reverse transcribed. The repertoire was sequenced with immunoSEQ multiplex PCR; TCRdb's copy has only in-frame clones and lacks some. In the table there are 680,000 or so clones, around a sixth of which are singletons.

The source of this sequence is a man between 18 and 35 years old in good health. V and J are TRBV7-9 and TRBJ2-4; 10 bases fit TRBD2. Material: naive CD4+ T cells from blood. CDR3 protein: CASSSDLWTSGRDIQYF. CDR3 DNA sequence: TGTGCCAGCAGCTCAGACCTGTGGACTAGCGGCAGGGACATTCAGTACTTC.